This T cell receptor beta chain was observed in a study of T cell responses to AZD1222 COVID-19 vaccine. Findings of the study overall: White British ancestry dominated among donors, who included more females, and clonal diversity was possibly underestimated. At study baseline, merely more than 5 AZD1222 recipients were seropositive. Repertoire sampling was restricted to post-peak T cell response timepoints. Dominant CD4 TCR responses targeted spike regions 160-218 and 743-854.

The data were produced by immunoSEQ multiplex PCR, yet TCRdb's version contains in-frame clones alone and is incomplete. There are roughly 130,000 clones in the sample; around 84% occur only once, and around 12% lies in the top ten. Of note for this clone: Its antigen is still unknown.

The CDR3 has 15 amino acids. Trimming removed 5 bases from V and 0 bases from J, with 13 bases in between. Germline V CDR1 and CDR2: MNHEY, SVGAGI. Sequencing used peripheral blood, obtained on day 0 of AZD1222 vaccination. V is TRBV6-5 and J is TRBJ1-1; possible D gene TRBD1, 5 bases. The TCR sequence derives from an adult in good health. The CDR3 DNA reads TGTGCCAGCAGTCACAGGACCGTCATGAACACTGAAGCTTTCTTT. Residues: CASSHRTVMNTEAFF.